A single T cell receptor beta chain is shown here with its context. Its target is not known. Produced via immunoSEQ multiplex PCR; TCRdb's table is partial and in-frame only. This table has 25,000 to 35,000 clones, 92% appearing once. These data are taken from a study of neoadjuvant nivolumab and ipilimumab in lung cancer. Overall study: The combination arm added day-1 ipilimumab 1 mg/kg to nivolumab 3 mg/kg on days 1, 15, 29. Overall study findings and caveats: TCR richness and clonality were higher in tumors than adjacent uninvolved lung.

This TCR was sampled from an adult with non-small cell lung cancer. The starting material was peripheral blood, obtained after neoadjuvant nivolumab, alone or with ipilimumab, at or shortly before surgery.

CDR3 in amino acids: CSVEETGGSEAFF. CDR3 DNA: TGCAGCGTTGAAGAAACTGGGGGATCTGAAGCTTTCTTT. The chain uses TRBV29-1 and TRBJ1-1; possibly TRBD1 for D (5 bases). The ends were cut back, 0 bases at V and 6 bases at J, with 11 bases in the middle. Looked up from germline, CDR1 is SQVTM and CDR2 is ANQGSEA. CDR3 length: 13 residues.